The sample holds a few counts of the clone carrying this TCR beta chain. Its specificity is unknown. The sample is drawn from a study of shared clonotypes between healthy human individuals. Repertoires were generated with immunoSEQ multiplex PCR, while TCRdb's copy carries only in-frame clones and drops some. The profile shows hundreds of thousands of clones, 79% of them singletons. General observations from the study: Few donors limited the genetic and exposure-history diversity represented.

Germline V lookup: CDR1 KGHSH, CDR2 LQKENI. V dropped 2 bases and J dropped 0 bases, with 8 bases sitting between them. This CDR3 region has 15 residues. The specimen sequenced was PBMCs. The clonotype comes from a middle-aged woman in good health. Some clones in this sample may be carry-over from other donors' samples. V is TRBV18 and J is TRBJ1-5; unclear D gene. The CDR3: CASSPRPNSNQPQHF. The CDR3 coding sequence is TGTGCCAGCTCACCAAGGCCAAATAGCAATCAGCCCCAGCATTTT.